What follows is one TCR beta chain and its context. Its specificity is unknown. The junction differs from germline at one of its ends, possibly a read error. The data belong to a study of OX40 agonist ivuxolimab in advanced cancers. Overall study context: Subjects had a mean age of roughly 57 years, with a range of 23 to 79; around 80% were male. Patients achieving partial responses numbered three: one hepatocellular carcinoma case and two cutaneous melanoma cases. Study-level points and caveats: On average, CD8+ T cells had more expanded clones than CD4+.

Germline V gene lookup returns CDR1 SGHTS and CDR2 YDEGEE. This CDR3 has 18 amino acids. Blood draws occurred at baseline, cycle 4 day 1, and cycle 7 day 1. Using immunoSEQ multiplex PCR, the repertoire was profiled, and TCRdb retains in-frame clones only, with some absent. Of about 100,000 clones listed, approximately 87% are singletons. The source of this sequence is an adult with an advanced solid tumor such as melanoma, head and neck, liver or kidney cancer. The V gene is TRBV5-8, the J gene TRBJ1-2; the D gene is possibly TRBD1 (6 bases). Sequences were derived from CD4+ or CD8+ T cells sorted from blood, sampled in a trial of the OX40 agonist ivuxolimab. CDR3 sequence reads: CASSLEEGHPSYDYGHTF. CDR3 sequence (DNA): TGTGCCAGCAGCTTGGAGGAGGGACATCCCTCCTATGACTATGGCCACACCTTC.